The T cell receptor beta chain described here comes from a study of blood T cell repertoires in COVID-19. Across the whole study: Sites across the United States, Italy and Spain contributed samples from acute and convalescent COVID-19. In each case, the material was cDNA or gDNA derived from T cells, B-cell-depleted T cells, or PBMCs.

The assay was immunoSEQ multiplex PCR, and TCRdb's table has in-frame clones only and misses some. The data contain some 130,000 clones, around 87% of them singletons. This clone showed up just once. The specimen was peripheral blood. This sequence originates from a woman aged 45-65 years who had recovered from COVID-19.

CDR3 sequence: CATSRQGSHYGYTF. CDR3 DNA: TGTGCCACCAGTAGGCAGGGGAGTCACTATGGCTACACCTTC. J is TRBJ1-2 and V is TRBV24-1, with D tentatively TRBD1 (6 bases). Germline V CDR1 and CDR2: KGHDR, SFDVKD. V was cut by 6 bases and J by 3 bases, with 13 bases left in between. CDR3 length: 14 amino acids.